This paragraph reports one TCR beta chain. Its matching antigen is unknown. A read error may produce the germline difference seen at one junction end. TCRdb re-clonotyped the PCR reads via MiXCR. The table shows roughly 32,000 clones, with approximately 7% occurring only once. This entry is derived from a study of metastatic and nonmetastatic thyroid tumors. For the study at large: Blood and tumor or nodule tissue repertoires from malignant and benign thyroid patients were compared. Overall study findings and caveats: Across blood and tumor, TCR beta diversity in malignant thyroid tumors was reportedly significantly higher than in benign nodules.

CDR1 is DFQATT and CDR2 is SNEGSKA in the germline V gene (reference sequence). The CDR3 extends over 13 amino acids. Among the patients, none had received any treatment before thyroid surgery. The rearrangement joins TRBV20-1 to TRBJ2-5; a possible D gene is TRBD2 (6 bases). The sequenced sample consisted of blood. The receptor was isolated from a female donor with papillary thyroid cancer or a benign thyroid nodule (not recorded which). Some clones in this sample may be carry-over from other donors' samples. CDR3 sequence reads: CSSRLSSAETQYF. The CDR3 DNA is TGCAGTTCTAGATTATCTAGCGCAGAGACCCAGTACTTC.